This is a list of T cell receptor beta chains from one sample in a study of T cells after yellow fever vaccination. TCRdb re-called the 5' RACE reads with MiXCR, one entry per CDR3 protein. The sample holds about 260,000 distinct CDR3 sequences, about an eighth seen once. The sequencing used CD4+ T cells sorted from PBMCs, collected 45 days after the yellow fever booster vaccination. These TCRs come from a man aged 30-40 years who received the YFV17D yellow fever vaccine. Each CDR3 is given with its conserved first and last residue. The D gene is left open where the match is weak. Part of the rows lack a size; the others show once, few, many or a class for expanded clones.

V	D	size	J	DNA	CDR3
TRBV7-2	.	.	TRBJ2-7	TGTGCCAGCGGGGTTTATTCGTACGAGCAGTACTTC	CASGVYSYEQYF
TRBV12-3/TRBV12-4	.	many	TRBJ2-1	TGCGCCAGCAGCTTAGGGCTTGAGCAGTTCTTC	CASSLGLEQFF
TRBV12-3/TRBV12-4	TRBD1	many	TRBJ1-1	TGTGCCAGCAGCCCCCGACAGGGAGAAGCTTTCTTT	CASSPRQGEAFF
TRBV11-2	.	.	TRBJ2-6	TGTGCCAGCAGCTTCCGGGAATTGACTACTGGGGCCAACGTCCTGACTTTC	CASSFRELTTGANVLTF
TRBV18	TRBD1	few	TRBJ2-3	TGTGCCAGCTCACCACGGGTACAGGGGGCCGATACGCAGTATTTT	CASSPRVQGADTQYF
TRBV7-2	.	.	TRBJ2-1	TGTGCCAGCAGCTTAGAGCCGTATTACAATGAGCAGTTCTTC	CASSLEPYYNEQFF
TRBV11-2	.	few	TRBJ2-1	TGTGCCAGCAGCCCAGCCGGGACGCTATACAATGAGCAGTTCTTC	CASSPAGTLYNEQFF
TRBV5-5	.	few	TRBJ2-7	TGTGCCAGCAGCCTCACCCCTATTTGGGAGCAGTACTTC	CASSLTPIWEQYF
TRBV3-1	.	.	TRBJ2-2	TGTGCCAGCAGCCAAGAAAGGATTACCGGGGAGCTGTTTTTT	CASSQERITGELFF
TRBV5-1	.	.	TRBJ1-2	TGCGCCAGCAGCGTGACATGGGGCTCGGTTTCTGGCTACACCTTC	CASSVTWGSVSGYTF
TRBV5-1	.	few	TRBJ1-6	TGCGCCAGCAGCTTCGGCGGGGATAATTCACCCCTCCACTTT	CASSFGGDNSPLHF
TRBV6-1	.	few	TRBJ2-3	TGTGCCAGCATAACGGGAAATGCAGGTGGAGATACGCAGTATTTT	CASITGNAGGDTQYF
TRBV20-1	.	few	TRBJ2-1	TGCAGTGCTAGAGATCGGGCGGTACTCTACAATGAGCAGTTCTTC	CSARDRAVLYNEQFF
TRBV19	.	.	TRBJ1-1	TGTGCCAGTAGTATCCAAACAGGGTTGAACACTGAAGCTTTCTTT	CASSIQTGLNTEAFF
TRBV10-3	TRBD2	.	TRBJ2-1	TGTGCCATCAGTGAGCCTGGGACTAGCGAGGCTGAGCAGTTCTTC	CAISEPGTSEAEQFF
TRBV5-1	.	.	TRBJ2-7	TGCGCCAGCAATGGAGGGAGCTCCTACGAGCAGTACTTC	CASNGGSSYEQYF
TRBV15	.	.	TRBJ2-7	TGTGCCACCAGCAGGGACGTTCGGGAAGAGCAGTACTTC	CATSRDVREEQYF
TRBV5-1	.	many	TRBJ2-1	TGCGCCAGCAGTCTGACGGCGATCACCTCAAGTAATGAGCAGTTCTTC	CASSLTAITSSNEQFF
TRBV7-2	.	.	TRBJ2-2	TGTGCCAGCAGCTTGTGGACGTCTCGCCAGGGTGGGGAGCTGTTTTTT	CASSLWTSRQGGELFF
TRBV7-8	.	many	TRBJ2-1	TGTGCCAGCAGCCGAGCCTACAATGAGCAGTTCTTC	CASSRAYNEQFF
TRBV28	TRBD2	few	TRBJ2-1	TGTGCCTCCACCCGTAGCGGGAGTGAGCAGTTCTTC	CASTRSGSEQFF
TRBV20-1	.	many	TRBJ1-1	TGCAGTGCTAGACTGCAGGGATCGATGAACACTGAAGCTTTCTTT	CSARLQGSMNTEAFF
TRBV7-2	TRBD2	few	TRBJ2-3	TGTGCCAGCAGCTTAGCCACTAGCGGGAGTGGCACAGATACGCAGTATTTT	CASSLATSGSGTDTQYF
TRBV5-1	.	.	TRBJ2-1	TGCGCCAGCAGCTTTAATGGGGCTGCCTACAATGAGCAGTTCTTC	CASSFNGAAYNEQFF
TRBV7-2	.	few	TRBJ2-3	TGTGCCAGCAGCTTTCAGGGTAGAGATACGCAGTATTTT	CASSFQGRDTQYF
TRBV12-3/TRBV12-4	.	few	TRBJ2-2	TGTGCCAGCAGTCCACGGGAGAGCACCGGGGAGCTGTTTTTT	CASSPRESTGELFF